Below are 12 T cell receptor beta chains sequenced from a single sample in a study of beta chain features in type 1 diabetes. The study, taken as a whole, reports: In every one of the four CD4+ subsets, TCRB CDR3s were moderately but significantly shorter in Type 1 diabetes patients.

cDNA synthesis used the whole RNA isolate, giving expressed TCRB sequences. Libraries were prepared by immunoSEQ multiplex PCR; TCRdb keeps only in-frame clonotypes and omits some of them. This sample has some 350,000 clones, with less than 15% found just once. For these receptors, no antigen is known. What was sequenced was naive CD4+ T cells from blood. The source of these receptors is a woman between 18 and 29 years old with type 1 diabetes.

The chain uses TRBV9 and TRBJ2-5; 10 nucleotides match TRBD2. There are 16 residues in the CDR3. The ends lost 1 base at V and 5 bases at J; junction bases unmatched: 8. Germline-derived CDR1 and CDR2 are SGDLS and YYNGEE. CDR3 in DNA: TGTGCCAGCAGCGTAAGGGTAGCGGGAGGCCCGGAGACCCAGTACTTC. Translating gives CASSVRVAGGPETQYF.

This clone has only a few counts. V is TRBV19 and J is TRBJ2-3; 9 bases agree with TRBD2. From germline, CDR1 is LNHDA and CDR2 SQIVND (reference sequence). V dropped 1 base and J dropped 0; count of bases not matched to a gene: 2. This CDR3 spans 16 amino acids. CDR3 sequence reads: CASSIVGTSSTDTQYF. The CDR3 nucleotides read TGTGCCAGTAGTATAGTAGGGACTAGCAGCACAGATACGCAGTATTTT.

This clone was seen a few times. This rearrangement joins TRBV6-6 to TRBJ2-7; weak D call: TRBD2 (6 bases). This CDR3 is 14 amino acids long. Trimming took 2 bases from V and 2 from J, leaving 10 bases between them. Per the germline V gene, CDR1 is MNHNY and CDR2 is SVGAGI (reference sequence). The CDR3 spells CASSYPGSAYEQYF. CDR3 coding DNA: TGTGCCAGCAGTTACCCCGGGAGCGCCTACGAGCAGTACTTC.

The J gene is TRBJ2-7, the V gene TRBV11-2; 9 nucleotides agree with TRBD2. This CDR3 contains 17 residues. Per the germline V gene, CDR1 is SGHAT and CDR2 is FQNNGV. The V and J ends lost 3 bases and 4 bases, in that order; junction bases with no gene match: 13. In DNA form, the CDR3 reads TGTGCCAGCAGCTTGAGACTAGCGGTTGAAGTGGCGTACGAGCAGTACGTC. It encodes CASSLRLAVEVAYEQYV.

The rearrangement uses TRBV19 and TRBJ2-1; D is unclear. The CDR3 covers 14 residues. Germline CDR1 reads LNHDA; CDR2 reads SQIVND (reference sequence). V shed 3 bases and J shed 2 bases, with 8 bases lying between them. The CDR3 sequence: CASSILSAYNEQFF. The DNA for the CDR3 is TGTGCCAGTAGTATTCTCTCGGCCTACAATGAGCAGTTCTTC. Full variable domain (outside the CDR3, taken from reference TRBV19 and TRBJ2-1): DGGITQSPKYLFRKEGQNVTLSCEQNLNHDAMYWYRQDPGQGLRLIYYSQIVNDFQKGDIAEGYSVSREKKESFPLTVTSAQKNPTAFYLCASSILSAYNEQFFGPGTRLTVL.

CDR3 bases: TGTGCCAGCCAAAGTAGGGGAACAGATACGCAGTATTTT. This gives the protein CASQSRGTDTQYF. V and J are TRBV2 and TRBJ2-3; D might be TRBD1 (5 bases). Trimming stripped 8 bases from V and 3 bases from J, with 12 bases between. The CDR3 covers 13 residues. From germline, CDR1 is SNHLY and CDR2 FYNNEI.

The chain has TRBV6-6 and TRBJ2-5; D is unresolved. The V end was cut by 7 bases, the J end by 0 bases, with 12 bases between. The CDR3 contains 14 residues. CDR1 is MNHNY and CDR2 is SVGAGI in the germline V gene (reference sequence). This CDR3 reads CASTQAGYQETQYF. The CDR3 nucleotides read TGTGCCAGCACCCAAGCCGGGTACCAAGAGACCCAGTACTTC.

This clone came up a few times. This chain links TRBV18 with TRBJ2-4; TRBD2 matches 11 bases. Germline CDR1 KGHSH, CDR2 LQKENI. V lost 2 bases and J lost 2; bases outside the gene matches: 8. The CDR3 runs to 18 residues. The CDR3 sequence is CASSPALAGGKSKNIQYF. In nucleotides, the CDR3 is TGTGCCAGCTCACCAGCCCTAGCGGGAGGCAAGTCCAAAAACATTCAGTACTTC.

Only a few counts were recorded for this clone. CDR3 in DNA: TGTGCCAGCTTGGGGGGTTCTCAGAACACTGAAGCTTTCTTT. Amino acids: CASLGGSQNTEAFF. The chain has TRBV7-9 and TRBJ1-1; maybe TRBD1 (5 bases). The CDR3 loop spans 14 amino acids. Germline CDR1 is SEHNR and CDR2 is FQNEAQ (reference sequence). V was cut by 8 bases and J by 1 base, with 14 bases left in between.

This clone has a handful of counts. This sequence joins TRBV11-2 and TRBJ1-2; no reliable D call. Looked up from germline, CDR1 is SGHAT and CDR2 is FQNNGV. This CDR3 is 14 amino acids long. V shed 2 bases and J shed 6 bases, with 13 bases lying between them. This chain's CDR3 is CASSLRGGLDGYTF. CDR3 nucleotides: TGTGCCAGCAGCTTACGGGGTGGGTTGGATGGCTACACCTTC.

V is TRBV7-9 and J is TRBJ1-4; the match to TRBD1 covers 8 bases. In germline, CDR1 is SEHNR, CDR2 FQNEAQ (reference sequence). The CDR3 consists of 14 residues. Trimming took 5 bases from V and 10 from J; bases not matched to a gene: 9. CDR3 in DNA: TGTGCCAGCAGCCTGACAGGGGTTTCGCGAAAACTGTTTTTT. Translation gives CASSLTGVSRKLFF.

V is TRBV18 and J is TRBJ2-3; D may be TRBD2 (5 bases). The CDR3 runs 14 residues. CDR1 KGHSH and CDR2 LQKENI come from the germline V gene. V was cut by 4 bases and J by 2 bases, with 10 bases left in between. CDR3 in DNA: TGTGCCAGCTCACGAACGGGGATCACAGATACGCAGTATTTT. As protein: CASSRTGITDTQYF. Based on the CDR3 plus reference TRBV18 and TRBJ2-3, the full variable domain is NAGVMQNPRHLVRRRGQEARLRCSPMKGHSHVYWYRQLPEEGLKFMVYLQKENIIDESGMPKERFSAEFPKEGPSILRIQQVVRGDSAAYFCASSRTGITDTQYFGPGTRLTVL.